One and the same sample provided the 3 T cell receptor beta chains below, sequenced in a study of T-cell reconstitution after alpha-beta-depleted transplantation in children. As it was prepared, the TCRbeta library received unique molecular identifiers. TCRdb fed the PCR reads into MiXCR, producing one record per CDR3 protein. The data contain about 200,000 distinct CDR3 sequences, roughly 9.1% of them seen just once; the ten biggest clones take up approximately 40%. The sample was PBMCs, mostly from graft donor cells, taken 360 days after TCRalphabeta/CD19-depleted stem cell transplant. Receptor source: a male patient aged 2 to 10 who had a stem cell transplant for acute myeloid leukemia, so the T cells may come from the graft donor.

This clonotype showed up just a few times. The CDR3 sequence: CSATTPYEQYV. As DNA, the CDR3 is TGCAGTGCTACTACCCCCTACGAGCAGTACGTC. This sequence joins TRBV20-1 and TRBJ2-7; the D is unclear. This CDR3 is built from 11 residues. V was pared by 4 bases and J by 2 bases, with 6 bases between. Germline V gives CDR1 DFQATT, CDR2 SNEGSKA (reference sequence).

This clonotype was recorded many times. V usage is TRBV7-6 and J usage is TRBJ2-2; 11 bases line up with TRBD1. V was pared by 5 bases and J by 5 bases, with 7 bases of the junction left unmatched. The CDR3 consists of 16 residues. Germline CDR1 reads SGHVS; CDR2 reads FNYEAQ. The CDR3 region has the DNA TGTGCCAGCAGCGTTCGGACAGGGGGCCAAACCGGGGAGCTGTTTTTT. Translation gives CASSVRTGGQTGELFF. The full variable domain, rest sourced from reference TRBV7-6 and TRBJ2-2, is GAGVSQSPRYKVTKRGQDVALRCDPISGHVSLYWYRQALGQGPEFLTYFNYEAQQDKSGLPNDRFSAERPEGSISTLTIQRTEQRDSAMYRCASSVRTGGQTGELFFGEGSRLTVL.

The chain is built from TRBV18 and TRBJ1-4; D uncertain. Germline lookup yields CDR1 KGHSH and CDR2 LQKENI. The CDR3 length is 15 residues. V was trimmed by 3 bases and J by 0 bases, leaving 8 bases between them. CDR3 in amino acids: CASSPFPATNEKLFF. The CDR3 region has the DNA TGTGCCAGCTCACCGTTCCCAGCAACTAATGAAAAACTGTTTTTT.